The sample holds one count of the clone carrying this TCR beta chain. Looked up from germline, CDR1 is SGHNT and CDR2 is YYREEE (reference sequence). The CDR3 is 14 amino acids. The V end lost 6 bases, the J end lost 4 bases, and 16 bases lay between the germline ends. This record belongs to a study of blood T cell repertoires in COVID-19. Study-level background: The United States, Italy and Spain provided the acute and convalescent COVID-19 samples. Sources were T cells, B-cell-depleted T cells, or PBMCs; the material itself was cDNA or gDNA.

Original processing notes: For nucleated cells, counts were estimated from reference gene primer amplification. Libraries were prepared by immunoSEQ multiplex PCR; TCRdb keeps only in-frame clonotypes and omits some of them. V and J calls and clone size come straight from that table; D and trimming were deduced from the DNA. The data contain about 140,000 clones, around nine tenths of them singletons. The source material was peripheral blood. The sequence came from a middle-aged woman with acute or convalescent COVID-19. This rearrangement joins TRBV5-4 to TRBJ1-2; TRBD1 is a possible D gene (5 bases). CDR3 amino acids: CASTPSRQGYGYTF. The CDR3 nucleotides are TGTGCCAGCACCCCGTCACGGCAGGGCTATGGCTACACCTTC.